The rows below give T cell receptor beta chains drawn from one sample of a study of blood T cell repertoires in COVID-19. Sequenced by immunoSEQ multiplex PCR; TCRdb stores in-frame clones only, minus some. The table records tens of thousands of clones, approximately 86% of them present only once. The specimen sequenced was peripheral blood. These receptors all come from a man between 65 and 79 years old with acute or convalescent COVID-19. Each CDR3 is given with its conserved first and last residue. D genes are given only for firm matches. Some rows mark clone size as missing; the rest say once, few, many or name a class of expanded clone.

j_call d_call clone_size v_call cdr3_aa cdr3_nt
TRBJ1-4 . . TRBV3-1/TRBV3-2 CASSQVLAGGRRNEKLFF TGTGCCAGCAGCCAAGTCTTGGCGGGGGGCCGGAGGAATGAAAAACTGTTTTTT
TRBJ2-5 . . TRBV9 CASSVGTNGRTQYF TGTGCCAGCAGCGTAGGGACTAACGGGAGGACCCAGTACTTC
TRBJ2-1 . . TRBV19 CASSPRGDRYEQFF TGTGCCAGTAGTCCCAGGGGGGACCGATATGAGCAGTTCTTC
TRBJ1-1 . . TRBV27 CASSLDSWGLMNTEAFF TGTGCCAGCAGTTTAGATTCCTGGGGCCTGATGAACACTGAAGCTTTCTTT
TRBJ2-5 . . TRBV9 CASSVKGLGETQYF TGTGCCAGCAGCGTAAAGGGGTTAGGGGAGACCCAGTACTTC
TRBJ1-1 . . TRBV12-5 CASGLGRAEAFF TGTGCTAGTGGTTTGGGGAGGGCTGAAGCTTTCTTT
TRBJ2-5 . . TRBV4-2 CASSQTAGPQETQYF TGTGCCAGCAGCCAGACGGCTGGGCCGCAAGAGACCCAGTACTTC
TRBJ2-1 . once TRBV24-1 CATSDSTYNEQFF TGTGCCACCAGTGATTCCACCTACAATGAGCAGTTCTTC
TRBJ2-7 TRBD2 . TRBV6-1 CASSDRLAGQSYEQYF TGTGCCAGCAGTGACCGACTAGCGGGACAATCCTACGAGCAGTACTTC
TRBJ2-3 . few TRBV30 CAWSIPVSSSTDTQYF TGTGCCTGGAGTATCCCCGTGAGTTCTAGCACAGATACGCAGTATTTT
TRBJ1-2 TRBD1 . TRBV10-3 CAIQQGANGYTF TGTGCCATTCAACAGGGGGCGAATGGCTACACCTTC
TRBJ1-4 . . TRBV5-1 CASSLDRQNEKLFF TGCGCCAGCAGCTTGGACAGACAAAATGAAAAACTGTTTTTT
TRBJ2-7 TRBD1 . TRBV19 CASSKLDRTANSYEQYF TGTGCCAGTAGTAAACTGGACAGGACGGCGAACTCCTACGAGCAGTACTTC
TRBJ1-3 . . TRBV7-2 CASRGTLSGNTIYF TGTGCCAGCAGGGGGACACTCTCTGGAAACACCATATATTTT
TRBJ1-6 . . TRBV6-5 CASSRMGREDSPLHF TGTGCCAGCAGCCGAATGGGCAGGGAAGATTCACCCCTCCACTTT
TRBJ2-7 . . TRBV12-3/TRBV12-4 CASSFSGFDEQYF TGTGCCAGCAGTTTTTCCGGTTTCGACGAGCAGTACTTC
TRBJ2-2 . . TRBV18 CASSSNTGELFF TGTGCCAGCTCCTCGAACACCGGGGAGCTGTTTTTT
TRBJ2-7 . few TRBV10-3 CAISDQDRRYEQYF TGTGCCATCAGTGATCAGGACAGAAGGTACGAGCAGTACTTC
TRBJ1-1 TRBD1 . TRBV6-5 CASSKEYRGTEAFF TGTGCCAGCAGCAAAGAATACAGGGGCACTGAAGCTTTCTTT
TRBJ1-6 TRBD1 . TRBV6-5 CASSLTGTDNSPLHF TGTGCCAGCAGTCTCACCGGGACAGATAATTCACCCCTCCACTTT
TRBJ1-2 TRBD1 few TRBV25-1 CASTRDSRRGYTF TGTGCCAGCACCCGGGACAGTAGACGTGGCTACACCTTC
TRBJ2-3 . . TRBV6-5 CASSNRDGTDTQYF TGTGCCAGCAGCAACAGGGACGGTACAGATACGCAGTATTTT
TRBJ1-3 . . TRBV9 CASSVGGSSVGNTIYF TGTGCCAGCAGCGTAGGAGGGTCTTCGGTTGGAAACACCATATATTTT
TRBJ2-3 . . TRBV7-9 CASSLTGGPLDTQYF TGTGCCAGCAGCTTGACCGGGGGGCCGTTAGATACGCAGTATTTT
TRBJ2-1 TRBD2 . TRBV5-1 CASTGTSGGYNEQFF TGCGCCAGCACCGGGACTAGCGGGGGTTACAATGAGCAGTTCTTC
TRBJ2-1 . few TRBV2 CASSENQQGDEQFF TGTGCCAGCAGTGAAAATCAACAGGGCGATGAGCAGTTCTTC
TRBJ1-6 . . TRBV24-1 CATSDWRQKTISEAVYNSPLHF TGTGCCACCAGTGATTGGAGGCAGAAGACCATATCCGAAGCGGTTTATAATTCACCCCTCCACTTT
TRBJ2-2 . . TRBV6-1 CASSVPGLGTGELFF TGTGCCAGCAGTGTCCCAGGACTCGGCACCGGGGAGCTGTTTTTT
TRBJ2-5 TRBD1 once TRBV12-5 CASGSRQGLETQYF TGTGCTAGTGGTTCGAGACAGGGGTTAGAGACCCAGTACTTC
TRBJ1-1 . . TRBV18 CASSGPGLIMNTEAFF TGTGCCAGCTCAGGCCCGGGTCTTATCATGAACACTGAAGCTTTCTTT
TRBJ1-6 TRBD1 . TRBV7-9 CASSRDSQPSPLHF TGTGCCAGCAGTAGGGACAGCCAACCTTCACCCCTCCACTTT
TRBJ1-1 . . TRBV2 CASKYRATEAFF TGTGCCAGCAAATACAGGGCCACTGAAGCTTTCTTT
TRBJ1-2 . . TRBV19 CASSINLGQNYGYTF TGTGCCAGTAGTATAAATCTTGGCCAAAACTATGGCTACACCTTC
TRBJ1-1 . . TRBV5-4 CASRQDRRPEAFF TGTGCCAGCAGACAAGACAGAAGACCTGAAGCTTTCTTT
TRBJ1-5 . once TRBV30 CAWSPGGDQPQHF TGTGCCTGGAGCCCCGGAGGGGATCAGCCCCAGCATTTT
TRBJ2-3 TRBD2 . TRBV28 CASQGLGGDTQYF TGTGCCAGCCAGGGACTAGGAGGAGATACGCAGTATTTT
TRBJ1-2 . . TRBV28 CASTLGTGLVNGYTF TGTGCCAGCACCCTAGGAACGGGGTTGGTCAATGGCTACACCTTC
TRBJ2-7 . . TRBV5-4 CASSQTALTGSYEQYF TGTGCCAGCAGCCAGACCGCACTGACAGGTTCCTACGAGCAGTACTTC
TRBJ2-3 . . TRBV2 CASSPLAGPLDTQYF TGTGCCAGCAGTCCCCTCGCGGGGCCCCTGGATACGCAGTATTTT
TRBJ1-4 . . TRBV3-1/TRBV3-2 CASSTQGFNEKLFF TGTGCCAGCAGCACGCAGGGGTTTAATGAAAAACTGTTTTTT
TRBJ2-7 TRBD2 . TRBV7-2 CASSPRTSVTYEQYF TGTGCCAGCAGCCCCCGGACTAGCGTAACCTACGAGCAGTACTTC
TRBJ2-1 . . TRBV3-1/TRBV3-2 CASSQIRRNNEQFF TGTGCCAGCAGCCAAATTAGGAGAAACAATGAGCAGTTCTTC
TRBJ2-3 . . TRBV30 CASGAESDTQYF TGTGCCTCTGGGGCAGAATCGGATACGCAGTATTTT
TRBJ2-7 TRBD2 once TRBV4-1 CASSPGLGFYEQYF TGCGCCAGCAGCCCGGGACTAGGGTTCTACGAGCAGTACTTC
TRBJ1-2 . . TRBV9 CASSVVGGTYGYTF TGTGCCAGCAGCGTAGTCGGCGGGACCTATGGCTACACCTTC
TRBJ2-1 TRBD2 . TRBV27 CASSLLVGGRTANEQFF TGTGCCAGCAGTTTATTGGTCGGCGGGAGGACCGCCAATGAGCAGTTCTTC
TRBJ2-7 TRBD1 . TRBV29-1 CSVLDRYSYEQYF TGCAGCGTTCTGGACAGGTACTCCTACGAGCAGTACTTC
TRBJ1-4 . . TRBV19 CASSISATNEKLFF TGTGCCAGTAGTATCAGTGCAACTAATGAAAAACTGTTTTTT
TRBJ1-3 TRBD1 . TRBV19 CASSPRGQGALRNTIYF TGTGCCAGTAGTCCCCGGGGGCAGGGGGCTCTCCGAAACACCATATATTTT
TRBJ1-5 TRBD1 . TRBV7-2 CASSLDRGEGQPQHF TGTGCCAGCAGTTTGGACAGGGGTGAGGGCCAGCCCCAGCATTTT
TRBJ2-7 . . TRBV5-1 CASSSGMGAYEQYF TGCGCCAGCAGCTCAGGTATGGGGGCGTACGAGCAGTACTTC